Below are 21 T cell receptor beta chains sequenced from a single sample in a study of T-cell reconstitution after alpha-beta-depleted transplantation in children. Unique molecular identifiers featured in how the TCRbeta library was prepared. TCRdb re-analysed the PCR reads in MiXCR, keeping a single row per CDR3 protein. The table includes around 500,000 distinct CDR3 sequences, about 23% detected once. The sequenced sample was PBMCs, mostly from graft donor cells, obtained 360 days after TCRalphabeta/CD19-depleted stem cell transplant. These receptor sequences come from a boy younger than two who had a stem cell transplant for acute myeloid leukemia, so the T cells may come from the graft donor.

This chain uses TRBV7-8 with TRBJ1-4, with D hard to call. Trimming left V 5 bases short and J 5 bases short, with 15 bases between. The CDR3 runs 15 residues. The V gene's germline CDR1 is SGHVS and CDR2 FQNEAQ. CDR3 nucleotides: TGTGCCAGCAGCCCCCGGCGGGCCCAGAATGAAAAACTGTTTTTT. As protein: CASSPRRAQNEKLFF.

J is TRBJ1-1 and V is TRBV12-3 or TRBV12-4; 9 bases map to TRBD1. J gave up 1 base and V 5 bases, and 8 bases lay outside the gene matches. The CDR3 has 16 residues. The CDR3 sequence: CASSPHGQGTNTEAFF. CDR3 nucleotide sequence: TGTGCCAGCAGTCCGCACGGACAGGGGACGAACACTGAAGCTTTCTTT.

This clonotype was detected a few times. The V call is TRBV6-6, the J call TRBJ2-7; D is perhaps TRBD1 or TRBD2 (5 bases each). The CDR3 is 13 amino acids. Germline CDR1 reads MNHNY; CDR2 reads SVGAGI (reference sequence). CDR3 nucleotides: TGTGCCAGCAGTTACTCGAGGGGTTCGGTCTTTGCGGTC. Its translation is CASSYSRGSVFAV.

This chain links TRBV12-3 or TRBV12-4 with TRBJ1-5; D perhaps matches TRBD1 (5 bases). Trimming stripped 6 bases from V and 0 bases from J, with 12 bases between. The CDR3 length is 15 residues. As DNA, the CDR3 is TGTGCCAGCAGCACTAAGACAGCTAGCAATCAGCCCCAGCATTTT. Translated: CASSTKTASNQPQHF.

This clonotype was counted many times. The DNA for the CDR3 is TGCAGTGCTGTTAGCGGGGATACGCAGTATTTT. The encoded protein is CSAVSGDTQYF. V usage is TRBV20-1 and J usage is TRBJ2-3, with 7 bases that match TRBD2. Germline V gene sequence: CDR1 DFQATT, CDR2 SNEGSKA (reference sequence). V was clipped by 5 bases and J by 6 bases; unmatched bases: 2. There are 11 residues in the CDR3.

This clonotype showed up just a few times. This chain links TRBV5-5 with TRBJ1-1; D is unresolved. This CDR3 is 13 amino acids long. The V end lost 0 bases, the J end lost 8 bases, and 11 bases lay between the germline ends. Germline V gene lookup returns CDR1 SGHKS and CDR2 YYEKEE (reference sequence). The CDR3 DNA reads TGTGCCAGCAGCTTGGATTGGTTCTTCGAAGCTTTCTTT. It specifies CASSLDWFFEAFF.

This clonotype was counted a few times. The V call is TRBV20-1, the J call TRBJ2-7; D unclear. Germline CDR1 is DFQATT and CDR2 is SNEGSKA (reference sequence). Trimming stripped 1 base from V and 0 bases from J, with 7 bases between. This CDR3 region has 13 residues. CDR3 sequence (DNA): TGCAGTGCTAGAGCGACCAGCTCCTACGAGCAGTACGTC. This codes for CSARATSSYEQYV.

The chain employs TRBV5-1 and TRBJ2-6; D is ambiguous. CDR3 size: 16 residues. V was pared by 0 bases and J by 4 bases, with 11 bases between. Looked up from germline, CDR1 is SGHRS and CDR2 is YFSETQ. CDR3 in DNA: TGCGCCAGCAGCTTGGTAACGGGTTCCGGGGCCAACGTCCTGACTTTC. It specifies CASSLVTGSGANVLTF.

In its sample, this clonotype was seen once. V usage is TRBV20-1 and J usage is TRBJ1-6; TRBD1 aligns across 7 bases. This CDR3 has 13 residues. Trimming cost V 6 bases and J 9 bases; bases outside gene matches: 8. In germline, CDR1 is DFQATT, CDR2 SNEGSKA (reference sequence). CDR3 in amino acids: CSAVRDRASPLHF. The CDR3 region has the DNA TGCAGTGCCGTCCGTGACAGGGCTTCACCCCTCCACTTT.

This clonotype was detected only a few times. The CDR3 region is CASSSGQRYNSPLHF. The DNA for the CDR3 is TGCGCCAGCAGCTCCGGACAGCGCTATAATTCACCCCTCCACTTT. The rearrangement uses TRBV5-1 and TRBJ1-6; D possibly corresponds to TRBD1 (6 bases). CDR1 and CDR2 from the germline V gene are SGHRS and YFSETQ. The CDR3 runs to 15 residues. Trimming left V 3 bases short and J 3 bases short, with 10 bases between.

This clonotype was detected ten times or more. This sequence joins TRBV28 and TRBJ2-3, with 9 bases aligning to TRBD2. The V gene's germline CDR1 is MDHEN and CDR2 SYDVKM. V shed 3 bases, J shed 2 bases, and the junction held 12 bases outside the gene matches. The CDR3 covers 18 residues. CDR3 protein: CASSFPPSLAGVTDTQYF. CDR3 nucleotide sequence: TGTGCCAGCAGTTTCCCGCCCTCCTTAGCGGGGGTCACAGATACGCAGTATTTT. Supplemented by reference TRBV28 and TRBJ2-3, the full variable domain reads DVKVTQSSRYLVKRTGEKVFLECVQDMDHENMFWYRQDPGLGLRLIYFSYDVKMKEKGDIPEGYSVSREKKERFSLILESASTNQTSMYLCASSFPPSLAGVTDTQYFGPGTRLTVL.

In this sample, this clonotype turned up many times. The chain carries TRBV20-1 and TRBJ2-2; D tentatively fits TRBD1 or TRBD2 (5 bases each). The V end was cut by 3 bases, the J end by 7 bases, with 12 bases between. The germline gives CDR1 DFQATT, CDR2 SNEGSKA (reference sequence). This CDR3 spans 13 amino acids. The CDR3 sequence is CSARGTGNGELFF. The CDR3 DNA reads TGCAGTGCTAGGGGGACGGGCAACGGGGAGCTGTTTTTT.

This sequence joins TRBV28 and TRBJ1-3; D is uncertain. Trimming shortened V by 2 bases and J by 5 bases, and 7 bases separated the two germline ends. The CDR3 spans 13 residues. Looked up from germline, CDR1 is MDHEN and CDR2 is SYDVKM. The DNA for the CDR3 is TGTGCCAGCAGTTTAAACCATAGAAACACCATATATTTT. It translates to CASSLNHRNTIYF.

The rearrangement joins TRBV12-3 or TRBV12-4 to TRBJ2-3; 7 positions match TRBD2. The CDR3 spans 13 residues. V was pared by 8 bases and J by 6 bases, with 8 bases of the junction left unmatched. DNA of the CDR3: TGTGCCAGCCGGGACTACCAGGCGGATACGCAGTATTTT. It codes for CASRDYQADTQYF.

This clonotype was observed many times. CDR3 sequence (DNA): TGTGCCAGCAGTTACGGGGGGGCTTTTTACAATGAGCAGTTCTTC. It codes for CASSYGGAFYNEQFF. The chain is built from TRBV12-3 or TRBV12-4 and TRBJ2-1; TRBD2 matches at 8 bases. The length of the CDR3 is 15 residues. J gave up 4 bases and V 4 bases, and 6 bases lay outside the gene matches.

In this sample, this clonotype turned up many times. This sequence joins TRBV21-1 and TRBJ2-7; the table names TRBD1, a call not compared with the DNA. TRBV21-1 is a recognized pseudogene. The CDR3 totals 14 residues. This CDR3 is CASSKVRPGDEQYV. As DNA, the CDR3 is TGTGCCAGCAGCAAAGTCCGGCCGGGGGACGAGCAGTACGTC.

The V call is TRBV5-1, the J call TRBJ2-1, with 9 bases aligning to TRBD1. V was clipped by 1 base and J by 6 bases; unmatched bases: 8. Per the germline V gene, CDR1 is SGHRS and CDR2 is YFSETQ. CDR3 length: 16 amino acids. Here the CDR3 reads CASSLPPGQGFNEQFF. CDR3 DNA sequence: TGCGCCAGCAGCTTGCCCCCGGGACAGGGTTTCAATGAGCAGTTCTTC.

This clonotype has more than one count but fewer than ten. The chain couples TRBV5-5 to TRBJ1-3, with a tentative D call TRBD1 (5 bases). CDR1 is SGHKS, CDR2 YYEKEE, per germline (reference sequence). CDR3 size: 15 residues. The V end lost 4 bases, the J end lost 0 bases, and 11 bases lay between the germline ends. CDR3 region: CASSVGDYSGNTIYF. CDR3 in DNA: TGTGCCAGCAGCGTAGGGGATTACTCTGGAAACACCATATATTTT.

V and J are TRBV2 and TRBJ2-1; tentative D call: TRBD2 (5 bases). CDR3 length: 14 amino acids. Germline V gene lookup returns CDR1 SNHLY and CDR2 FYNNEI. Trimming took 9 bases from V and 6 from J, leaving 18 bases between them. CDR3 nucleotides: TGTGCCAGTCACTTCGGTGAAGAGGGCAATGAGCAGTTCTTC. Its protein is CASHFGEEGNEQFF.

This clonotype turned up a few times. This sequence joins TRBV20-1 and TRBJ2-1; 11 bases match TRBD2. The CDR3 is 16 residues long. V was pared by 0 bases and J by 4 bases, with 5 bases of the junction left unmatched. The germline gives CDR1 DFQATT, CDR2 SNEGSKA (reference sequence). The CDR3 DNA reads as TGCAGTGCTAGAGAGTCTAGCGGGGGGCCGTACAATGAGCAGTTCTTC. This sequence encodes CSARESSGGPYNEQFF.

This clonotype was counted ten times or more. In DNA, the CDR3 is TGTGCCAGCAGTGAAGTTGGGCAAGAGACCCAGTACTTC. Its translation is CASSEVGQETQYF. The chain couples TRBV25-1 to TRBJ2-5; D call uncertain. The CDR3 totals 13 residues. Germline assignment: CDR1 MGHDK and CDR2 SYGVNS. Trimming removed 2 bases from V and 2 bases from J, with 6 bases in between.